One and the same sample provided the 27 T cell receptor beta chains below, sequenced in a study of CD8 T cells in Susac syndrome. RNA, at about 0.45 to 1 ug, was reverse transcribed with random hexamers. Each CDR3 protein is one row after TCRdb ran MiXCR on the immunoSEQ multiplex PCR reads. Of 120,000 or so distinct CDR3 sequences in the sample, about 94% were seen once. Sequencing input: CD8+ T cells from PBMCs. These receptor sequences come from a human donor with Susac syndrome.

This clonotype has only one observation. The rearrangement uses TRBV6-5 and TRBJ2-5; perhaps D is TRBD1 or TRBD2 (7 bases each). Germline lookup yields CDR1 MNHEY and CDR2 SVGAGI. Between the trimmed V and J ends, which lost 9 bases and 7 bases, there was a span of 15 bases. The CDR3 covers 12 residues. DNA of the CDR3: TGTGCCAGTACAACAGGGGAGGGGACCCAGTACTTC. Translating gives CASTTGEGTQYF.

The chain employs TRBV19 and TRBJ2-1; D not resolved. Germline assignment: CDR1 LNHDA and CDR2 SQIVND (reference sequence). The CDR3 is 12 amino acids. The V and J ends lost 3 bases and 6 bases respectively, with 6 bases between them. CDR3 sequence: CASSIWSNEQFF. The DNA for the CDR3 is TGTGCCAGTAGTATTTGGTCCAATGAGCAGTTCTTC.

This chain links TRBV12-3 or TRBV12-4 with TRBJ1-5, with unresolved D. V gave up 4 bases and J gave up 6 bases, with 10 bases separating them. The CDR3 covers 13 residues. This CDR3 is CASSYRRFQPQHF. CDR3 DNA sequence: TGTGCCAGCAGTTACAGACGATTTCAGCCCCAGCATTTT.

As to this clonotype: A junction end diverges from the germline sequence, so it may reflect a read error. The rearrangement joins TRBV28 to TRBJ1-6; a weak D match, TRBD1 (6 bases). This CDR3 comprises 16 residues. Per the germline V gene, CDR1 is MDHEN and CDR2 is SYDVKM. The CDR3 loop reads CASSLPADSYNSPFHF. Written as DNA, the CDR3 is TGTGCCAGCAGTTTACCAGCGGACAGCTATAACTCACCCTTCCACTTT.

The rearrangement uses TRBV20-1 and TRBJ2-7; 8 bases map to TRBD1. Trimming took 0 bases from V and 3 from J; bases not matched to a gene: 13. The CDR3 spans 17 residues. From germline, CDR1 is DFQATT and CDR2 SNEGSKA (reference sequence). CDR3 nucleotide sequence: TGCAGTGCTAGAGATTTAGGTACGGGACAGGACTTCTACGAGCAGTACTTC. This translates into CSARDLGTGQDFYEQYF.

This chain joins TRBV25-1 and TRBJ1-1; D perhaps matches TRBD1 (5 bases). This CDR3 spans 13 amino acids. Per germline, CDR1 MGHDK and CDR2 SYGVNS. V lost 4 bases, J lost 2 bases, and 8 bases lay in between. The DNA for the CDR3 is TGTGCCAGCAGTGTGCAGGGAAACACTGAAGCTTTCTTT. It translates to CASSVQGNTEAFF.

This clonotype showed up just a few times. This chain connects TRBV6-1 to TRBJ2-5, with D maybe TRBD2 (5 bases). The CDR3 loop spans 14 amino acids. Germline assignment: CDR1 MNHNS and CDR2 SASEGT. Trimming removed 7 bases from V and 3 bases from J, with 15 bases in between. Written as DNA, the CDR3 is TGTGCCAGCACGGACCCTCACGGGGAAGAGACCCAGTACTTC. Its translation: CASTDPHGEETQYF.

The chain carries TRBV5-4 and TRBJ2-2; 12 bases are a match to TRBD2. The V segment lost 4 bases and the J segment 3 bases; nucleotides outside the gene matches: 4. The CDR3 extends over 16 amino acids. Germline CDR1 reads SGHNT; CDR2 reads YYREEE (reference sequence). CDR3: CASSGRLAGDTGELFF. The CDR3, as DNA: TGTGCCAGCAGCGGGAGACTAGCGGGAGACACCGGGGAGCTGTTTTTT. Full variable domain (rest looked up from reference TRBV5-4 and TRBJ2-2): ETGVTQSPTHLIKTRGQQVTLRCSSQSGHNTVSWYQQALGQGPQFIFQYYREEENGRGNFPPRFSGLQFPNYSSELNVNALELDDSALYLCASSGRLAGDTGELFFGEGSRLTVL.

The gene calls are TRBV9 and TRBJ1-1; no clear D gene. Between the trimmed V and J ends, which lost 0 bases and 5 bases, there was a span of 14 bases. Germline V gene data show CDR1 as SGDLS and CDR2 as YYNGEE. The CDR3 has 15 amino acids. The CDR3 is CASSVVEGKGTEAFF. Here the CDR3 DNA reads TGTGCCAGCAGCGTAGTTGAAGGGAAAGGGACTGAAGCTTTCTTT.

This chain connects TRBV20-1 to TRBJ2-1; D uncertain. Germline CDR1 is DFQATT and CDR2 is SNEGSKA (reference sequence). The germline V and J ends were trimmed by 3 bases and 3 bases, with 6 bases remaining between them. The CDR3 consists of 12 residues. The CDR3 coding sequence is TGCAGTGCTAGGGGCATCTACAATGAGCAGTTCTTC. This sequence encodes CSARGIYNEQFF.

This rearrangement joins TRBV30 to TRBJ2-1, with TRBD1 matching over 9 bases. The CDR3 loop spans 13 amino acids. Trimming took 3 bases from V and 4 from J; bases not matched to a gene: 1. CDR1 and CDR2 from the germline V gene are GTSNPN and SVGIG (reference sequence). CDR3 loop: CAWRTGGYNEQFF. In DNA form, the CDR3 reads TGTGCCTGGAGGACAGGGGGTTACAATGAGCAGTTCTTC.

This clonotype was counted once. V is TRBV7-9 and J is TRBJ1-2; 10 nucleotides match TRBD1. CDR3 length: 16 residues. Germline V CDR1 and CDR2: SEHNR, FQNEAQ (reference sequence). J was trimmed by 6 bases and V by 4 bases; bases with no gene match: 11. CDR3 amino acids: CASSSIDRGRIDGYTF. The CDR3 DNA reads as TGTGCCAGCAGCTCCATCGACAGGGGGCGCATCGATGGCTACACCTTC.

The CDR3 nucleotides read TGTGCCACCGGCGGTGGGGGGGGCTATGGCTACACCTTC. Amino acid sequence: CATGGGGGYGYTF. The V gene is TRBV27, the J gene TRBJ1-2; D may be TRBD1 (5 bases). With 10 bases removed from V and 4 bases from J, the gap between germline ends came to 16 bases. The CDR3 spans 13 residues. CDR1 and CDR2 (germline): MNHEY, SMNVEV (reference sequence).

The chain carries TRBV7-2 and TRBJ2-5, with TRBD2 matching 9 bases. The V segment lost 3 bases and the J segment 5 bases; nucleotides outside the gene matches: 7. CDR3 length: 15 residues. Per germline, CDR1 SGHTA and CDR2 FQGNSA. The CDR3 coding sequence is TGTGCCAGCAGCTTTAGCGGGAGTCCTCTCGAGACCCAGTACTTC. It is translated as CASSFSGSPLETQYF. Complete variable domain (other parts from reference TRBV7-2 and TRBJ2-5): GAGVSQSPSNKVTEKGKDVELRCDPISGHTALYWYRQSLGQGLEFLIYFQGNSAPDKSGLPSDRFSAERTGGSVSTLTIQRTQQEDSAVYLCASSFSGSPLETQYFGPGTRLLVL.

This rearrangement joins TRBV7-9 to TRBJ2-1, with a possible D match to TRBD2 (5 bases). Trimming removed 5 bases at V and 8 bases at J, with 7 bases between. The CDR3 consists of 11 residues. Germline lookup yields CDR1 SEHNR and CDR2 FQNEAQ (reference sequence). CDR3 residues: CASSHSDEQFF. The CDR3 coding sequence is TGTGCCAGCAGCCATAGCGATGAGCAGTTCTTC. Full variable domain (missing parts from reference TRBV7-9 and TRBJ2-1): DTGVSQNPRHKITKRGQNVTFRCDPISEHNRLYWYRQTLGQGPEFLTYFQNEAQLEKSRLLSDRFSAERPKGSFSTLEIQRTEQGDSAMYLCASSHSDEQFFGPGTRLTVL.

The chain combines TRBV29-1 with TRBJ2-7, with D perhaps matching TRBD2 (6 bases). The CDR3 has 14 amino acids. Trimming pared 1 base from V and 2 bases from J, leaving 12 bases between. Germline V gene lookup returns CDR1 SQVTM and CDR2 ANQGSEA. The CDR3 protein is CSVEGGDSTYEQYF. The DNA of the CDR3 is TGCAGCGTTGAAGGTGGGGACTCAACCTACGAGCAGTACTTC.

This chain links TRBV6-5 with TRBJ1-2; 10 bases are a match to TRBD1. The junction had 11 bases not matched to a gene; V was cut back by 6 bases and J by 4 bases. From germline, CDR1 is MNHEY and CDR2 SVGAGI. The CDR3 has 16 amino acids. The CDR3 is CASSLTTGTGAYGYTF. The CDR3 nucleotides read TGTGCCAGCAGCTTAACTACCGGGACAGGGGCCTATGGCTACACCTTC.

V usage is TRBV7-6 and J usage is TRBJ2-7; D ambiguous. CDR1 and CDR2 (germline): SGHVS, FNYEAQ. The CDR3 covers 14 residues. V was cut by 1 base and J by 3 bases, with 10 bases left in between. The CDR3 sequence: CASSLGVGFYEQYF. CDR3 nucleotides: TGTGCCAGCAGCTTAGGAGTCGGGTTCTACGAGCAGTACTTC.

The table lists this clonotype with a count of one. The V call is TRBV6-1, the J call TRBJ1-2, with 9 bases aligning to TRBD1. Germline V gives CDR1 MNHNS, CDR2 SASEGT. The CDR3 length is 16 residues. V was clipped by 4 bases and J by 7 bases; unmatched bases: 13. CDR3 DNA sequence: TGTGCCAGCAGTGTAGAGGACGGGACAGGGATTAGTGGCTACACCTTC. Protein sequence: CASSVEDGTGISGYTF.

In DNA form, the CDR3 reads TGCAGTGCTAGAGACGCACAGGGGGCTAGCGAGCAGTACTTC. Translated, it gives CSARDAQGASEQYF. V and J are TRBV20-1 and TRBJ2-7; 9 bases agree with TRBD1. The CDR3 is 14 residues long. Unmatched junction bases numbered 6, after V lost 0 bases and J lost 6 bases. Germline CDR1 is DFQATT and CDR2 is SNEGSKA (reference sequence).

The chain joins TRBV15 to TRBJ2-1; D ambiguous. Germline CDR1 is LNHNV and CDR2 is YYDKDF (reference sequence). The CDR3 sequence is 13 residues long. V was pared by 6 bases and J by 8 bases, with 14 bases between. CDR3 nucleotide sequence: TGTGCCACCAGGGAAGTAGTTTATGATGAGCAGTTCTTC. Its protein is CATREVVYDEQFF. Drawing the rest from reference TRBV15 and TRBJ2-1, the complete variable domain is DAMVIQNPRYQVTQFGKPVTLSCSQTLNHNVMYWYQQKSSQAPKLLFHYYDKDFNNEADTPDNFQSRRPNTSFCFLDIRSPGLGDTAMYLCATREVVYDEQFFGPGTRLTVL.

The chain couples TRBV7-8 to TRBJ2-3; 9 nucleotides match TRBD1. After removal of 5 bases from V and 1 base from J, the junction contained 7 bases not matched to a gene. CDR1 and CDR2 from the germline V gene are SGHVS and FQNEAQ. CDR3 length equals 16 residues. For the CDR3, the DNA is TGTGCCAGCAGCAGAGGGACAGGGTGGGGCACAGATACGCAGTATTTT. As protein: CASSRGTGWGTDTQYF.

The V and J genes are TRBV19 and TRBJ2-7, with D unresolved. CDR3 length equals 12 residues. Trimming took off 3 bases at V and 4 bases at J, with 7 bases between the two ends. Per the germline V gene, CDR1 is LNHDA and CDR2 is SQIVND (reference sequence). The CDR3 here is CASSIDPYEQYF. The CDR3 nucleotides are TGTGCCAGTAGTATCGATCCTTACGAGCAGTACTTC.

The V and J genes are TRBV6-5 and TRBJ1-2; D might be TRBD1 (6 bases). Germline assignment: CDR1 MNHEY and CDR2 SVGAGI. CDR3 length equals 13 residues. The V end was cut by 2 bases, the J end by 5 bases, with 9 bases between. CDR3 DNA sequence: TGTGCCAGCAGTTACGGGGGCTTTTATGGCTACACCTTC. This sequence encodes CASSYGGFYGYTF.

The chain uses TRBV12-3 or TRBV12-4 and TRBJ2-5; D unresolved. Between the trimmed V and J ends, which lost 2 bases and 1 base, there was a span of 8 bases. The CDR3 covers 14 residues. CDR3 in DNA: TGTGCCAGCAGTTTAACTACCTTCCAAGAGACCCAGTACTTC. This gives the protein CASSLTTFQETQYF.

CDR3 DNA sequence: TGTGCTAGTGGTTTGGAAGGACTAGCGGGGGGGCTGGTAGCGAACGAGCAGTACTTC. It is translated as CASGLEGLAGGLVANEQYF. This chain uses TRBV12-5 with TRBJ2-7; TRBD2 agrees at 15 bases. After removal of 1 base from V and 5 bases from J, the junction contained 12 bases not matched to a gene. CDR1 LGHNT and CDR2 FRNRAP come from the germline V gene. The CDR3 is made up of 19 amino acids.

The gene calls are TRBV6-2 or TRBV6-3 and TRBJ1-2, with D unresolved. The ends were cut back, 2 bases at V and 5 bases at J, with 6 bases in the middle. CDR1 and CDR2 (germline): MNHEY, SVGEGT. This CDR3 spans 12 amino acids. CDR3 residues: CASSYNAYGYTF. CDR3 DNA sequence: TGTGCCAGCAGTTACAATGCTTATGGCTACACCTTC.